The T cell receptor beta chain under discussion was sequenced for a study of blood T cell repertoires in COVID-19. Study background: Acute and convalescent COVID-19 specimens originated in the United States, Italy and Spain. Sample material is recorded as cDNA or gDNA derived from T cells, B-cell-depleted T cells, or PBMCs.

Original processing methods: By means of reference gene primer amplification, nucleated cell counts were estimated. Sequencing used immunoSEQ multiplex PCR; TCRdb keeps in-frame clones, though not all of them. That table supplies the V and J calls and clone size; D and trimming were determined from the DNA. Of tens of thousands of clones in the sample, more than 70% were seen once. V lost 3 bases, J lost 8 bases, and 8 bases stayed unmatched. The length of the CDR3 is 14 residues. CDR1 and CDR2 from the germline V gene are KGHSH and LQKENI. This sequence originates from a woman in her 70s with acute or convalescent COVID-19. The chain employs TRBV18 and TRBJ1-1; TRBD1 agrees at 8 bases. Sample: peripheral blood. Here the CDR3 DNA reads TGTGCCAGCTCACCGGGACAGGCGTCGGGGGAAGCTTTCTTT. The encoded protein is CASSPGQASGEAFF. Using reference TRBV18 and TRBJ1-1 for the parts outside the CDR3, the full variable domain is NAGVMQNPRHLVRRRGQEARLRCSPMKGHSHVYWYRQLPEEGLKFMVYLQKENIIDESGMPKERFSAEFPKEGPSILRIQQVVRGDSAAYFCASSPGQASGEAFFGQGTRLTVV.